This T cell receptor beta chain was sequenced during a study of identical twins. Study-wide findings and caveats: Instead of following the same donors, the conclusions were based on cross-sectional statistical analysis.

A remark on this clonotype: Its antigen remains unknown.

Trimming cost V 4 bases and J 2 bases, with 20 bases left between them. This CDR3 comprises 17 residues. Germline assignment: CDR1 SGHRS and CDR2 YFSETQ. Addition of a universal primer site occurred through template switching, and cDNA carried unique molecular identifiers. MiXCR, run by TCRdb on the 5' RACE reads, gives a single entry per CDR3 protein. The sample consists of about 660,000 distinct CDR3 sequences, more than 6.5% of them appearing once. Everyone who donated was a healthy Caucasian. The data were also submitted as part of a second study, on yellow fever vaccine responses in identical twins. That paper states: Twins reportedly showed a vaccine T cell response that seemed partly convergent and partly personalized.

The source material was PBMCs. This TCR was sampled from a woman younger than 35 in good health. The chain employs TRBV5-1 and TRBJ2-3, with D possibly being TRBD2 (6 bases). This CDR3 is CASSRGKTPLPTDTQYF. CDR3 DNA sequence: TGCGCCAGCAGCCGCGGGAAAACGCCGCTCCCCACAGATACGCAGTATTTT. Filled out from reference TRBV5-1 and TRBJ2-3, the complete variable domain reads KAGVTQTPRYLIKTRGQQVTLSCSPISGHRSVSWYQQTPGQGLQFLFEYFSETQRNKGNFPGRFSGRQFSNSRSEMNVSTLELGDSALYLCASSRGKTPLPTDTQYFGPGTRLTVL.